These 30 T cell receptor beta chains originate from one sample sequenced in a study of control samples from healthy donors and cancer patients. Sequenced by immunoSEQ multiplex PCR; TCRdb stores in-frame clones only, minus some. The sample lists more than 120,000 clones; around 90% were seen once. The sample comprised blood. These receptors originate from a man aged 25-40 years in good health.

The V gene is TRBV27, the J gene TRBJ2-3, with 10 bases fitting TRBD2. The CDR3 consists of 16 residues. V lost 6 bases, J lost 0 bases, and 6 bases stayed unmatched. Germline V CDR1 and CDR2: MNHEY, SMNVEV (reference sequence). The CDR3 sequence: CASRNPGLASTDTQYF. The CDR3 DNA sequence: TGTGCCAGCAGGAATCCGGGACTAGCGAGCACAGATACGCAGTATTTT.

The count of this clone is one. The chain is built from TRBV12-5 and TRBJ1-2; TRBD1 matches at 7 bases. This CDR3 region has 19 residues. Germline V gene sequence: CDR1 LGHNT, CDR2 FRNRAP. The J segment lost 0 bases and the V segment lost 6 bases, leaving 19 bases of the junction unmatched. The CDR3 DNA is TGTGCTAGTGGCTTACGGGAACCGGCGTACGGACAGGCTAACTATGGCTACACCTTC. Translating gives CASGLREPAYGQANYGYTF.

This chain connects TRBV5-8 to TRBJ2-2, with TRBD1 matching 8 bases. The CDR3 is made up of 16 amino acids. In germline, CDR1 is SGHTS, CDR2 YDEGEE. With 5 bases clipped from V and 6 bases from J, the junction kept 12 bases outside the gene matches. For the CDR3, the DNA is TGTGCCAGCAGGTGGACAGGGTCCATTATCTCCGGGGAGCTGTTTTTT. Protein product: CASRWTGSIISGELFF. Full variable domain (outside the CDR3, taken from reference TRBV5-8 and TRBJ2-2): EAGVTQSPTHLIKTRGQQATLRCSPISGHTSVYWYQQALGLGLQFLLWYDEGEERNRGNFPPRFSGRQFPNYSSELNVNALELEDSALYLCASRWTGSIISGELFFGEGSRLTVL.

V gene TRBV2 combines with J gene TRBJ1-1, with D tentatively TRBD1 (6 bases). This CDR3 is 16 amino acids long. Germline values: CDR1 SNHLY, CDR2 FYNNEI. V lost 5 bases, J lost 2 bases, and 18 bases lay in between. As DNA, the CDR3 is TGTGCCAGCAGTAACCCCTTGACAGGCAGAAACACTGAAGCTTTCTTT. It is translated as CASSNPLTGRNTEAFF.

The gene calls are TRBV4-2 and TRBJ2-7, with 7 bases matching TRBD1. CDR1 and CDR2 from the germline V gene are LGHNA and YNFKEQ. The CDR3 sequence is 17 residues long. Trimming cost V 0 bases and J 1 base; bases outside gene matches: 9. CDR3 in amino acids: CASSQDPGTATSYEQYF. The DNA of the CDR3 is TGTGCCAGCAGCCAAGATCCCGGGACAGCTACTTCCTACGAGCAGTACTTC.

V usage is TRBV10-1 and J usage is TRBJ2-2; D remains ambiguous. V dropped 2 bases and J dropped 0 bases, with 10 bases sitting between them. The V gene's germline CDR1 is WNHNN and CDR2 SYGVQD (reference sequence). This CDR3 spans 16 amino acids. The CDR3 loop is CASSETRQANTGELFF. In DNA, the CDR3 is TGCGCCAGCAGTGAGACGAGGCAGGCGAACACCGGGGAGCTGTTTTTT.

The gene calls are TRBV19 and TRBJ1-2; D ambiguous. The germline V gene has CDR1 LNHDA and CDR2 SQIVND (reference sequence). Trimming shortened V by 2 bases and J by 4 bases, and 5 bases separated the two germline ends. The CDR3 sequence is 12 residues long. CDR3 in amino acids: CASSIFSYGYTF. CDR3 bases: TGTGCCAGTAGTATATTCAGCTATGGCTACACCTTC.

The genes are TRBV13 and TRBJ2-2, with 10 bases lining up with TRBD2. With V trimmed by 2 bases and J by 1 base, 1 base remained unmatched. Germline values: CDR1 PRHDT, CDR2 FYEKMQ (reference sequence). This CDR3 is 16 amino acids long. The DNA for the CDR3 is TGTGCCAGCAGCTTAAGACTAGCGGGGAACACCGGGGAGCTGTTTTTT. Its translation: CASSLRLAGNTGELFF.

The chain has TRBV7-9 and TRBJ1-3; D gene ambiguous. CDR3 length: 16 amino acids. Trimming removed 5 bases from V and 0 bases from J, with 14 bases in between. From germline, CDR1 is SEHNR and CDR2 FQNEAQ (reference sequence). The CDR3 bases are TGTGCCAGCAGCCTAGACGTCACGAGCTCTGGAAACACCATATATTTT. Amino acid sequence: CASSLDVTSSGNTIYF. The whole variable domain, filled in from reference TRBV7-9 and TRBJ1-3, reads DTGVSQNPRHKITKRGQNVTFRCDPISEHNRLYWYRQTLGQGPEFLTYFQNEAQLEKSRLLSDRFSAERPKGSFSTLEIQRTEQGDSAMYLCASSLDVTSSGNTIYFGEGSWLTVV.

This sequence joins TRBV6-1 and TRBJ1-1, with D perhaps matching TRBD1 (5 bases). The germline gives CDR1 MNHNS, CDR2 SASEGT. V gave up 6 bases and J gave up 3 bases, with 14 bases separating them. The CDR3 loop spans 14 amino acids. The CDR3 bases are TGTGCCAGCAGCCCCTGGGGCGAGTACACTGAAGCTTTCTTT. As protein: CASSPWGEYTEAFF.

The chain carries TRBV6-1 and TRBJ1-5; D ambiguous. Trimming took 3 bases from V and 7 from J, leaving 10 bases between them. CDR1 is MNHNS and CDR2 is SASEGT in the germline V gene. This CDR3 is 13 amino acids long. DNA for the CDR3: TGTGCCAGCAGTGATGAACGGCTACAGCCCCAGCATTTT. Translation: CASSDERLQPQHF.

This clone was seen ten or more times. Here the CDR3 DNA reads TGCGCCAGCAGCTTGGCCTTAGCGGGGATGAAAGGGGAGCTGTTTTTT. It is translated as CASSLALAGMKGELFF. The chain has TRBV5-1 and TRBJ2-2; TRBD2 matches at 8 bases. Trimming at V came to 0 bases and at J to 8 bases, leaving 9 bases not matched to a gene. The CDR3 length is 16 residues. Germline loops: CDR1 SGHRS, CDR2 YFSETQ.

The CDR3 nucleotides read TGTGCCAGCAGTGAAGCGCGTGGCATCAATCAGCCCCAGCATTTT. Amino acid sequence: CASSEARGINQPQHF. V and J are TRBV2 and TRBJ1-5; no reliable D call. Looked up from germline, CDR1 is SNHLY and CDR2 is FYNNEI. V shed 0 bases and J shed 3 bases, with 9 bases lying between them. The CDR3 spans 15 residues.

This clone has just a few counts. This may stem from a read error, because a much larger clone lies one nucleotide away. This CDR3 is also generated by other DNA sequences in the sample. The chain is built from TRBV28 and TRBJ1-2; tentative D call: TRBD1 (5 bases). The germline CDR1 and CDR2 sequences are MDHEN and SYDVKM. The CDR3 is made up of 12 amino acids. V was trimmed by 2 bases and J by 4 bases, leaving 5 bases between them. This CDR3 reads CASSLGGYGYTF. The CDR3 coding sequence is TGTGCCAGCAGTTTAGGGGGCTATGGCTACACCTTC.

The chain carries TRBV28 and TRBJ1-1; TRBD1 matches at 7 bases. Losses at the gene ends were 3 bases for V and 4 bases for J; bases not matched to a gene: 5. Germline CDR1 MDHEN, CDR2 SYDVKM. The CDR3 spans 14 residues. CDR3 sequence: CASSFTGAPTEAFF. The CDR3 DNA reads as TGTGCCAGCAGTTTTACAGGGGCCCCCACTGAAGCTTTCTTT.

The CDR3 sequence is CASSLGQGASYEQYF. CDR3 coding DNA: TGCGCCAGCAGCTTGGGACAGGGGGCTTCCTACGAGCAGTACTTC. V usage is TRBV5-1 and J usage is TRBJ2-7, with 10 bases matching TRBD1. J was trimmed by 1 base and V by 0 bases; bases with no gene match: 1. The CDR3 length is 15 residues. In germline, CDR1 is SGHRS, CDR2 YFSETQ. Complete variable domain (other parts from reference TRBV5-1 and TRBJ2-7): KAGVTQTPRYLIKTRGQQVTLSCSPISGHRSVSWYQQTPGQGLQFLFEYFSETQRNKGNFPGRFSGRQFSNSRSEMNVSTLELGDSALYLCASSLGQGASYEQYFGPGTRLTVT.

In this sample, this clone turned up once. V and J are TRBV5-5 and TRBJ1-2; no clear D gene. Trimming pared 2 bases from V and 4 bases from J, leaving 12 bases between. Looked up from germline, CDR1 is SGHKS and CDR2 is YYEKEE (reference sequence). CDR3 length: 14 residues. The CDR3 region has the DNA TGTGCCAGCAGCTTAGCGACACCCAGCTATGGCTACACCTTC. It encodes CASSLATPSYGYTF.

The V call is TRBV21-1, the J call TRBJ2-3; the DNA was not compared with TRBD1, the D call given in the table. TRBV21-1 is designated a pseudogene. CDR3 length equals 16 residues. DNA for the CDR3: TGTGCCAGCAGCCCCTGGACAGGGGAGAGGACAGATACGCAGTATTTT. Protein: CASSPWTGERTDTQYF.

V usage is TRBV5-1 and J usage is TRBJ2-2; no definite D call. The CDR3 loop spans 12 amino acids. V was clipped by 0 bases and J by 7 bases, with 4 bases between them. Germline CDR1 SGHRS, CDR2 YFSETQ. The CDR3 loop reads CASSLEGGELFF. The CDR3 region has the DNA TGCGCCAGCAGCTTGGAGGGCGGGGAGCTGTTTTTT.

The J gene is TRBJ1-1, the V gene TRBV7-9, with 10 bases lining up with TRBD1. CDR3 length: 14 residues. The germline gives CDR1 SEHNR, CDR2 FQNEAQ (reference sequence). V lost 4 bases and J lost 5; bases outside the gene matches: 4. In DNA, the CDR3 is TGTGCCAGCAGCTCTCCGGGACAGGGGACTGAAGCTTTCTTT. Protein product: CASSSPGQGTEAFF.

CDR3 sequence (DNA): TGTGCCAGCAGTTACTCGAAGACCGACACTGAAGCTTTCTTT. It codes for CASSYSKTDTEAFF. V is TRBV6-5 and J is TRBJ1-1; D unclear. The germline gives CDR1 MNHEY, CDR2 SVGAGI. CDR3 length: 14 amino acids. The germline V and J ends were trimmed by 0 bases and 3 bases, with 8 bases remaining between them.

The chain links TRBV2 to TRBJ1-4; 8 bases line up with TRBD1. J lost 2 bases, V lost 2 bases, and 1 base had no gene match. The CDR3 is made up of 15 amino acids. Germline CDR1 reads SNHLY; CDR2 reads FYNNEI. The CDR3 spells CASSETGGTNEKLFF. In DNA, the CDR3 is TGTGCCAGCAGTGAAACAGGGGGGACTAATGAAAAACTGTTTTTT. Based on the CDR3 plus reference TRBV2 and TRBJ1-4, the full variable domain is EPEVTQTPSHQVTQMGQEVILRCVPISNHLYFYWYRQILGQKVEFLVSFYNNEISEKSEIFDDQFSVERPDGSNFTLKIRSTKLEDSAMYFCASSETGGTNEKLFFGSGTQLSVL.

This chain links TRBV10-3 with TRBJ1-2; D unresolved. The CDR3 is made up of 14 amino acids. Germline assignment: CDR1 ENHRY and CDR2 SYGVKD. V was shortened by 8 bases and J by 0 bases, with 13 bases between the two germline ends. The CDR3 reads CAILDRTANYGYTF. DNA for the CDR3: TGTGCCATCTTGGATCGTACAGCTAACTATGGCTACACCTTC.

In DNA, the CDR3 is TGTGCCAGCAGCTCCACCCCTAGCCCGGGCGAGCAGTACTTC. It encodes CASSSTPSPGEQYF. This chain connects TRBV11-2 to TRBJ2-7, with D possibly matching TRBD2 (5 bases). This CDR3 has 14 amino acids. V lost 4 bases, J lost 6 bases, and 16 bases lay in between. Germline V gene lookup returns CDR1 SGHAT and CDR2 FQNNGV. The complete variable domain, with remaining parts taken from reference TRBV11-2 and TRBJ2-7, reads EAGVAQSPRYKIIEKRQSVAFWCNPISGHATLYWYQQILGQGPKLLIQFQNNGVVDDSQLPKDRFSAERLKGVDSTLKIQPAKLEDSAVYLCASSSTPSPGEQYFGPGTRLTVT.

To note about this clone: The sample has other DNA sequences that encode this CDR3 too. The rearrangement links TRBV7-9 to TRBJ2-2; D unresolved. The CDR3 contains 13 residues. Trimming left V 1 base short and J 4 bases short, with 4 bases between. CDR1 SEHNR and CDR2 FQNEAQ come from the germline V gene (reference sequence). The CDR3 DNA is TGTGCCAGCAGCTTAGTATCCACCGGGGAGCTGTTTTTT. This encodes CASSLVSTGELFF.

The chain has TRBV6-2 or TRBV6-3 and TRBJ1-3; TRBD1 aligns across 7 bases. Germline values: CDR1 MNHEY, CDR2 SVGEGT. Losses at the gene ends were 6 bases for V and 0 bases for J; bases not matched to a gene: 5. The CDR3 sequence is 15 residues long. CDR3 region: CASSKTGNSGNTIYF. The CDR3 region has the DNA TGTGCCAGCAGCAAGACAGGGAACTCTGGAAACACCATATATTTT.

The chain carries TRBV11-1 and TRBJ2-7; D gene ambiguous. This CDR3 has 13 amino acids. Trimming removed 3 bases at V and 2 bases at J, with 8 bases between. CDR1 is SGHAT and CDR2 is FQDESV in the germline V gene (reference sequence). CDR3 sequence reads: CASSFRETYEQYF. As DNA, the CDR3 is TGTGCCAGCAGCTTTAGGGAAACCTACGAGCAGTACTTC.

Remarks on this clone: Other DNA sequences in this specimen translate into the identical CDR3. The chain has TRBV5-1 and TRBJ1-4; 8 nucleotides agree with TRBD1. This CDR3 has 15 residues. Germline V CDR1 and CDR2: SGHRS, YFSETQ. V trimming: 2 bases; J trimming: 5 bases; junction bases outside the gene matches: 5. The CDR3 loop reads CASSLSGTGNEKLFF. CDR3 in DNA: TGCGCCAGCAGCTTATCCGGGACAGGAAATGAAAAACTGTTTTTT. Full variable domain (outside the CDR3, taken from reference TRBV5-1 and TRBJ1-4): KAGVTQTPRYLIKTRGQQVTLSCSPISGHRSVSWYQQTPGQGLQFLFEYFSETQRNKGNFPGRFSGRQFSNSRSEMNVSTLELGDSALYLCASSLSGTGNEKLFFGSGTQLSVL.

A word on this clone: Distinct nucleotide sequences in the sample also encode this CDR3. This rearrangement joins TRBV5-1 to TRBJ1-1; D call uncertain. The germline V gene has CDR1 SGHRS and CDR2 YFSETQ. The CDR3 spans 13 residues. Between the trimmed V and J ends, which lost 0 bases and 0 bases, there was a span of 3 bases. CDR3 loop: CASSLDMNTEAFF. As DNA, the CDR3 is TGCGCCAGCAGCTTGGACATGAACACTGAAGCTTTCTTT.

This chain uses TRBV7-9 with TRBJ2-3; D remains ambiguous. V was pared by 3 bases and J by 3 bases, with 7 bases between. Germline CDR1 reads SEHNR; CDR2 reads FQNEAQ (reference sequence). The CDR3 contains 13 residues. The CDR3 DNA reads as TGTGCCAGCAGCTTCCTAGGTACAGATACGCAGTATTTT. As protein: CASSFLGTDTQYF.